This TCR beta chain was captured by sequencing in a study of Ad26.COV2.S vaccination and SARS-CoV-2 variants. Per the germline V gene, CDR1 is LNHDA and CDR2 is SQIVND (reference sequence). CDR3 length equals 15 residues. V was shortened by 3 bases and J by 4 bases, with 15 bases between the two germline ends. The treatment here: over 15 received Ad26.COV2.S at low or high dose, single or two shots; a few received placebo; per-sample allocation not given. It was on day 63 after the first vaccine or placebo injection that samples were taken. Clones were read by immunoSEQ multiplex PCR, and TCRdb kept only the in-frame ones, dropping some. The sample includes some 460,000 clones, nearly 90% of them seen just once.

This receptor was identified in a person aged 18-65 years who received the Ad26.COV2.S COVID-19 vaccine or a placebo. The rearrangement joins TRBV19 to TRBJ1-1; a weak D match, TRBD1 (6 bases). The sequences come from peripheral blood, collected in a trial of Ad26.COV2.S vaccine versus placebo. The CDR3 is CASSIGGVRGTEAFF. As DNA, the CDR3 is TGTGCCAGTAGTATCGGGGGCGTCCGGGGCACTGAAGCTTTCTTT. Using reference TRBV19 and TRBJ1-1 for the parts outside the CDR3, the full variable domain is DGGITQSPKYLFRKEGQNVTLSCEQNLNHDAMYWYRQDPGQGLRLIYYSQIVNDFQKGDIAEGYSVSREKKESFPLTVTSAQKNPTAFYLCASSIGGVRGTEAFFGQGTRLTVV.